The 13 T cell receptor beta chains reported below all come from one sample, sequenced in a study of human T cells and chemical hapten exposure. Time point described: healthy volunteer bleed at 6 weeks. RNA extraction used unfractionated whole blood as the source of total RNA. TCRdb itself ran the RACE reads through MiXCR, one entry per CDR3 protein. In the table there are more than 75,000 distinct CDR3 sequences, roughly 8.7% of which are singletons. Input material: whole blood. These receptors originate from a male donor in good health. Some clones in this sample may be carry-over from other donors' samples.

Ten or more counts support this clonotype. The chain is built from TRBV7-9 and TRBJ1-3; the D gene is possibly TRBD1 (5 bases). This CDR3 is built from 16 residues. The germline V gene encodes CDR1 SEHNR and CDR2 FQNEAQ (reference sequence). Trimming left V 0 bases short and J 0 bases short, with 9 bases between. The CDR3 DNA reads as TGTGCCAGCAGCTTAGCGGGGCAATACTCTGGAAACACCATATATTTT. Protein product: CASSLAGQYSGNTIYF.

This chain links TRBV12-3 or TRBV12-4 with TRBJ2-7; D is possibly TRBD1 (6 bases). The CDR3 is made up of 13 amino acids. V lost 5 bases, J lost 6 bases, and 14 bases lay in between. The DNA of the CDR3 is TGTGCCAGCAGTCCCCGCAGGGGAGTCGAGCAGTACTTC. This encodes CASSPRRGVEQYF.

V and J are TRBV6-1 and TRBJ2-4; tentatively, D is TRBD1 (6 bases). V lost 7 bases, J lost 8 bases, and 12 bases lay in between. Per the germline V gene, CDR1 is MNHNS and CDR2 is SASEGT. The CDR3 extends over 12 amino acids. The CDR3: CASNLRQDIQYF. In nucleotides, the CDR3 is TGTGCCAGCAATCTACGACAGGACATTCAGTACTTC.

This clonotype was counted at least ten times. V usage is TRBV12-3 or TRBV12-4 and J usage is TRBJ1-2; maybe TRBD1 (6 bases). The CDR3 has 14 amino acids. V lost 6 bases and J lost 3, with 14 bases in between. CDR3 in DNA: TGTGCCAGCAGGGGAGACAGGTTGGACTATGGCTACACCTTC. Amino acids: CASRGDRLDYGYTF.

This clonotype has a handful of counts. The chain links TRBV10-3 to TRBJ2-7, with 7 bases that match TRBD2. The CDR3 sequence is 15 residues long. V lost 0 bases to trimming and J lost 6 bases; unmatched junction nucleotides: 8. From germline, CDR1 is ENHRY and CDR2 SYGVKD. CDR3 residues: CAISESVGGPPEQYF. The CDR3 DNA sequence: TGTGCCATCAGTGAGTCTGTGGGAGGGCCCCCCGAGCAGTACTTC.

This clonotype was found a few times. J is TRBJ2-3 and V is TRBV9, with 9 bases matching TRBD2. Germline CDR1 SGDLS, CDR2 YYNGEE. J was trimmed by 3 bases and V by 5 bases; bases with no gene match: 7. The CDR3 spans 15 residues. The CDR3 DNA is TGTGCCAGCAGTCGTACCGGACTAGCGACAGATACGCAGTATTTT. Amino acid sequence: CASSRTGLATDTQYF.

In its sample, this clonotype was seen a few times. The chain combines TRBV27 with TRBJ1-1; D unclear. V lost 0 bases and J 4 bases, leaving 6 bases between the germline ends. Germline V lookup: CDR1 MNHEY, CDR2 SMNVEV (reference sequence). The CDR3 is 13 amino acids. Here the CDR3 reads CASSLSLGTEAFF. The CDR3 coding sequence is TGTGCCAGCAGTTTATCACTGGGCACTGAAGCTTTCTTT.

This clonotype was counted many times. The chain has TRBV27 and TRBJ1-4, with TRBD1 matching 7 bases. The CDR3 contains 14 residues. CDR1 and CDR2 from the germline V gene are MNHEY and SMNVEV (reference sequence). Trimming removed 6 bases from V and 3 bases from J; junction bases left unmatched: 4. The CDR3 DNA sequence: TGTGCCAGCAGCCCCGGGACAGCTAATGAAAAACTGTTTTTT. Translated, it gives CASSPGTANEKLFF.

There are a few counts of this clonotype. V usage is TRBV20-1 and J usage is TRBJ1-5; 10 bases line up with TRBD1. The length of the CDR3 is 14 residues. V was pared by 1 base and J by 6 bases, with 3 bases of the junction left unmatched. The V gene's germline CDR1 is DFQATT and CDR2 SNEGSKA (reference sequence). The CDR3 loop reads CSARAGTGAQPQHF. The DNA for the CDR3 is TGCAGTGCTAGAGCCGGGACAGGGGCTCAGCCCCAGCATTTT.

This clonotype showed up just a few times. This chain connects TRBV20-1 to TRBJ1-1; TRBD1 might be the D (5 bases). In germline, CDR1 is DFQATT, CDR2 SNEGSKA (reference sequence). CDR3 size: 13 residues. V dropped 3 bases and J dropped 5 bases, with 13 bases sitting between them. CDR3 protein: CSASSQGGTEAFF. CDR3 sequence (DNA): TGCAGTGCTAGCAGTCAGGGAGGAACTGAAGCTTTCTTT.

This clonotype was detected ten times or more. The genes are TRBV12-3 or TRBV12-4 and TRBJ1-5, with D unresolved. The CDR3 totals 16 residues. The V gene lost 1 base and the J gene lost 3 bases, with 13 bases spanning the gap. The CDR3 region has the DNA TGTGCCAGCAGTTTAGGGGCAAGTCGCGACAATCAGCCCCAGCATTTT. The encoded protein is CASSLGASRDNQPQHF.

The chain combines TRBV27 with TRBJ1-1; the D is unclear. The germline V and J ends were trimmed by 0 bases and 0 bases, with 8 bases remaining between them. The CDR3 is 15 amino acids. Germline V gives CDR1 MNHEY, CDR2 SMNVEV (reference sequence). The CDR3 nucleotides read TGTGCCAGCAGTTTATCGACCACCTTGAACACTGAAGCTTTCTTT. Translation: CASSLSTTLNTEAFF.

The chain is built from TRBV5-1 and TRBJ2-1; tentatively, D is TRBD2 (7 bases). The germline gives CDR1 SGHRS, CDR2 YFSETQ. CDR3 length equals 15 residues. V was clipped by 4 bases and J by 8 bases, with 19 bases between them. The CDR3 region has the DNA TGCGCCAGCAGCGTGGGGGGGGCGATGAAGGATGAGCAGTTCTTC. Protein sequence: CASSVGGAMKDEQFF.